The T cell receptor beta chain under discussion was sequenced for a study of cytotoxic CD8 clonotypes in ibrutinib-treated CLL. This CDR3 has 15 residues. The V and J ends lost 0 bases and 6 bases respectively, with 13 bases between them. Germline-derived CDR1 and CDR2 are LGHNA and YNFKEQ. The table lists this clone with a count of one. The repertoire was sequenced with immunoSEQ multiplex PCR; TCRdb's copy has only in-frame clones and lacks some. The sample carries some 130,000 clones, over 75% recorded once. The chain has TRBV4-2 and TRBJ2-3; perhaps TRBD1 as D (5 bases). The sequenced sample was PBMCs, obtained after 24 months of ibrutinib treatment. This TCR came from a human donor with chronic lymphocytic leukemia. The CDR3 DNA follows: TGTGCCAGCAGCCAAGATGGGGCTAGGGTGGATACGCAGTATTTT. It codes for CASSQDGARVDTQYF.